Described below is a single T cell receptor beta chain sequence and its context. Assay used: immunoSEQ multiplex PCR; TCRdb lists only in-frame clones, some missing. The table includes 150,000 to 200,000 clones, around 92% detected once. The entry originates in a study of cytomegalovirus exposure and HLA in healthy donors. Trimming removed 8 bases from V and 3 bases from J; junction bases left unmatched: 11. This CDR3 spans 15 amino acids. Germline CDR1 and CDR2: LNHNV and YYDKDF (reference sequence). What was sequenced was PBMCs. The clonotype was recovered from a woman under 30 in good health and CMV-seropositive. This rearrangement joins TRBV15 to TRBJ2-5, with 8 bases that match TRBD2. CDR3 bases: TGTGCCACCTCCCCGGGACTAGGGAAAAAAGAGACCCAGTACTTC. It codes for CATSPGLGKKETQYF.